This record looks at one T cell receptor beta chain sequence and its context. Germline values: CDR1 GTSNPN, CDR2 SVGIG (reference sequence). The ends were cut back, 3 bases at V and 1 base at J, with 15 bases in the middle. The length of the CDR3 is 15 residues. Original handling: For nucleated cells, counts were estimated from reference gene primer amplification. Measured with immunoSEQ multiplex PCR; TCRdb has only the in-frame clones, and not every one. From that table come the V and J calls and clone size; the DNA was used to work out D and trimming. Here the sample spans more than 60,000 clones, roughly 70% being singletons. The source of the sample is a study of blood T cell repertoires in COVID-19. Study-level information: COVID-19 samples collected from the United States, Italy and Spain covered acute and convalescent phases. PBMCs, B-cell-depleted T cells, or T cells were the source of the cDNA or gDNA that made up the material.

This clonotype originated in a human donor with acute or convalescent COVID-19. The donor label of this sample is uncertain. Sequenced sample: peripheral blood. This chain connects TRBV30 to TRBJ1-1; D perhaps matches TRBD1 (5 bases). The CDR3 protein is CAWSMKRQQNTEAFF. Written as DNA, the CDR3 is TGTGCCTGGAGCATGAAACGACAGCAGAACACTGAAGCTTTCTTT.